The 21 T cell receptor beta chains below come from one sample, sequenced in a study of blood T cell repertoires in COVID-19. Sequencing was performed with immunoSEQ multiplex PCR; in TCRdb, only in-frame clones are kept and a portion is missing. The sample comprises roughly 130,000 clones, around 90% of which are singletons, and 3.5% to 5.5% rests with the top ten. What was sequenced was peripheral blood. These receptor sequences come from a man in his fifties or sixties with COVID-19, enrolled during active disease.

This chain joins TRBV27 and TRBJ1-1; a weak D match, TRBD1 (5 bases). Trimming took off 8 bases at V and 0 bases at J, with 10 bases between the two ends. CDR3 length: 13 residues. Germline values: CDR1 MNHEY, CDR2 SMNVEV (reference sequence). The CDR3 bases are TGTGCCAGCTGGGGGGAATTGAACACTGAAGCTTTCTTT. Protein product: CASWGELNTEAFF.

The V call is TRBV29-1, the J call TRBJ2-3, with 10 bases identical to TRBD2. The CDR3 has 17 amino acids. CDR1 and CDR2 (germline): SQVTM, ANQGSEA. With V trimmed by 0 bases and J by 0 bases, 6 bases remained unmatched. CDR3 sequence reads: CSVEEYATSGSTDTQYF. For the CDR3, the DNA is TGCAGCGTTGAAGAATATGCGACTAGCGGGAGCACAGATACGCAGTATTTT.

CDR3 in DNA: TGTGCCAGCAGCCCAGGACAGGGAGTATACAATGAGCAGTTCTTC. Its protein product is CASSPGQGVYNEQFF. The J gene is TRBJ2-1, the V gene TRBV7-3; 8 nucleotides agree with TRBD1. Germline CDR1 is SGHTA and CDR2 is FQGTGA. The V and J ends lost 5 bases and 4 bases, in that order; junction bases with no gene match: 7. The CDR3 has 15 amino acids.

The chain links TRBV19 to TRBJ1-4, with D unresolved. The CDR3 contains 14 residues. V gave up 7 bases and J gave up 0 bases, with 9 bases separating them. Germline V gene data show CDR1 as LNHDA and CDR2 as SQIVND (reference sequence). The CDR3 protein is CASTRGTTNEKLFF. CDR3 bases: TGTGCCAGTACTAGAGGAACAACTAATGAAAAACTGTTTTTT.

The chain employs TRBV7-9 and TRBJ2-3; 10 bases are a match to TRBD1. The CDR3 consists of 17 residues. The trim removed 9 bases at V and 1 base at J, leaving 13 bases unmatched. Germline assignment: CDR1 SEHNR and CDR2 FQNEAQ (reference sequence). The CDR3 DNA follows: TGTGCCAGTACCGGGACAGGGGATGGGTTAGGCACAGATACGCAGTATTTT. This translates into CASTGTGDGLGTDTQYF.

This chain joins TRBV4-1 and TRBJ2-1; weak D call: TRBD1 (5 bases). Trimming took off 3 bases at V and 7 bases at J, with 7 bases between the two ends. In germline, CDR1 is MGHRA, CDR2 YSYEKL. The CDR3 loop spans 12 amino acids. The CDR3 sequence: CASSQGLNEQFF. CDR3 coding DNA: TGCGCCAGCAGCCAGGGGCTAAATGAGCAGTTCTTC.

V is TRBV7-9 and J is TRBJ2-2; tentatively, D is TRBD1 (5 bases). With 2 bases removed from V and 7 bases from J, the gap between germline ends came to 11 bases. Germline V lookup: CDR1 SEHNR, CDR2 FQNEAQ (reference sequence). The CDR3 covers 14 residues. CDR3 protein: CASSLRRGDGELFF. Here the CDR3 DNA reads TGTGCCAGCAGCTTAAGAAGGGGTGACGGGGAGCTGTTTTTT. The entire variable domain, with the rest obtained from reference TRBV7-9 and TRBJ2-2, is as follows: DTGVSQNPRHKITKRGQNVTFRCDPISEHNRLYWYRQTLGQGPEFLTYFQNEAQLEKSRLLSDRFSAERPKGSFSTLEIQRTEQGDSAMYLCASSLRRGDGELFFGEGSRLTVL.

CDR3 amino acids: CASSLGREAGELFF. The CDR3 nucleotides are TGTGCCAGCAGTTTGGGGCGGGAGGCCGGGGAGCTGTTTTTT. The chain carries TRBV7-3 and TRBJ2-2, with 8 bases fitting TRBD2. Germline loops: CDR1 SGHTA, CDR2 FQGTGA. This CDR3 comprises 14 residues. V shed 6 bases, J shed 6 bases, and the junction held 6 bases outside the gene matches.

The V and J genes are TRBV7-3 and TRBJ2-3, with TRBD1 matching 7 bases. Losses at the gene ends were 4 bases for V and 6 bases for J; bases not matched to a gene: 7. The CDR3 has 14 amino acids. Germline V gene sequence: CDR1 SGHTA, CDR2 FQGTGA. The CDR3 reads CASSSGTVPDTQYF. The CDR3 coding sequence is TGTGCCAGCAGCTCAGGGACAGTGCCCGATACGCAGTATTTT.

This clone was detected once. CDR3 sequence (DNA): TGTGCCAGCAGTGCTCCGGGACTACCGAACACTGAAGCTTTCTTT. Its protein is CASSAPGLPNTEAFF. V and J are TRBV28 and TRBJ1-1, with D possibly matching TRBD1 (5 bases). V lost 5 bases and J lost 1, with 14 bases in between. The CDR3 contains 15 residues. Germline CDR1 is MDHEN and CDR2 is SYDVKM.

The chain links TRBV27 to TRBJ1-2; TRBD1 might be the D (5 bases). There are 14 residues in the CDR3. CDR1 and CDR2 from the germline V gene are MNHEY and SMNVEV (reference sequence). V lost 4 bases to trimming and J lost 1 base, with 10 bases between them. CDR3 region: CASSSSGGNYGYTF. CDR3 nucleotides: TGTGCCAGCAGTTCAAGCGGGGGTAACTATGGCTACACCTTC.

This sequence joins TRBV30 and TRBJ1-2; possibly TRBD1 for D (6 bases). The CDR3 has 13 residues. V was shortened by 1 base and J by 4 bases, with 10 bases between the two germline ends. CDR1 is GTSNPN and CDR2 is SVGIG in the germline V gene (reference sequence). The CDR3 loop reads CAWSEGRGYGYTF. The CDR3, as DNA: TGTGCCTGGAGTGAAGGCAGGGGCTATGGCTACACCTTC. Drawing the rest from reference TRBV30 and TRBJ1-2, the complete variable domain is SQTIHQWPATLVQPVGSPLSLECTVEGTSNPNLYWYRQAAGRGLQLLFYSVGIGQISSEVPQNLSASRPQDRQFILSSKKLLLSDSGFYLCAWSEGRGYGYTFGSGTRLTVV.

The J gene is TRBJ1-2, the V gene TRBV9; D may be TRBD1 (6 bases). Between the trimmed V and J ends, which lost 4 bases and 8 bases, there was a span of 9 bases. This CDR3 contains 11 residues. Germline V CDR1 and CDR2: SGDLS, YYNGEE. The DNA of the CDR3 is TGTGCCAGCAGCACAGGGACGGGCTACACCTTC. Its protein is CASSTGTGYTF.

The rearrangement uses TRBV5-1 and TRBJ2-3, with 14 positions matching TRBD2. Germline CDR1 SGHRS, CDR2 YFSETQ. V shed 0 bases, J shed 0 bases, and the junction held 3 bases outside the gene matches. The CDR3 has 18 amino acids. The CDR3: CASSLGLAGGQSTDTQYF. DNA for the CDR3: TGCGCCAGCAGCTTGGGACTAGCGGGAGGGCAGAGCACAGATACGCAGTATTTT. Variable domain in full (rest from reference TRBV5-1 and TRBJ2-3): KAGVTQTPRYLIKTRGQQVTLSCSPISGHRSVSWYQQTPGQGLQFLFEYFSETQRNKGNFPGRFSGRQFSNSRSEMNVSTLELGDSALYLCASSLGLAGGQSTDTQYFGPGTRLTVL.

CDR3: CASSSLAGPTDTQYF. CDR3 coding DNA: TGTGCCAGCAGCTCCCTAGCGGGACCCACAGATACGCAGTATTTT. The J gene is TRBJ2-3, the V gene TRBV7-3; 9 bases are a match to TRBD2. Germline CDR1 reads SGHTA; CDR2 reads FQGTGA. The CDR3 runs 15 residues. V was clipped by 4 bases and J by 2 bases; unmatched bases: 4.

This rearrangement joins TRBV5-6 to TRBJ1-1, with a possible D match to TRBD1 (5 bases). CDR1 and CDR2 (germline): SGHDT, YYEEEE. The CDR3 runs to 13 residues. V gave up 1 base and J gave up 1 base, with 5 bases separating them. In nucleotides, the CDR3 is TGTGCCAGCAGCTTGACAGGGAACACTGAAGCTTTCTTT. Translation gives CASSLTGNTEAFF.

The gene calls are TRBV5-5 and TRBJ2-7, with D maybe TRBD1 (6 bases). CDR3 length equals 16 residues. The germline CDR1 and CDR2 sequences are SGHKS and YYEKEE (reference sequence). Trimming removed 4 bases from V and 0 bases from J, with 17 bases in between. The CDR3 loop reads CASSLGADISSYEQYF. CDR3 nucleotide sequence: TGTGCCAGCAGCCTGGGGGCTGACATCTCCTCCTACGAGCAGTACTTC.

This chain links TRBV3-1 (or the pseudogene TRBV3-2) with TRBJ2-5, with D perhaps matching TRBD1 or TRBD2 (9 bases each). CDR3 length equals 20 residues. Trimming removed 5 bases from V and 0 bases from J, with 28 bases in between. The germline CDR1 and CDR2 sequences are LGHDT and YNNKEL (reference sequence). DNA for the CDR3: TGTGCCAGCAGCAGGGGGCCGGGACAGGGTCTAGCGGGGCACCAAGAGACCCAGTACTTC. This translates into CASSRGPGQGLAGHQETQYF.

The chain recombines TRBV6-5 with TRBJ1-3, with D hard to call. The CDR3 sequence is 16 residues long. From germline, CDR1 is MNHEY and CDR2 SVGAGI. The ends were cut back, 4 bases at V and 0 bases at J, with 13 bases in the middle. The CDR3 DNA reads as TGTGCCAGCAGTTCGGACTTTCACGGCTCTGGAAACACCATATATTTT. It specifies CASSSDFHGSGNTIYF.

The chain has TRBV29-1 and TRBJ1-1, with TRBD1 as a possible D gene (6 bases). V was trimmed by 0 bases and J by 4 bases, leaving 9 bases between them. The CDR3 contains 13 residues. The germline gives CDR1 SQVTM, CDR2 ANQGSEA. The CDR3 is CSVEEGGGTEAFF. The CDR3 DNA follows: TGCAGCGTTGAAGAAGGGGGGGGCACTGAAGCTTTCTTT.

A single count supports this clone. This sequence joins TRBV28 and TRBJ2-3; a possible D gene is TRBD2 (6 bases). Germline V CDR1 and CDR2: MDHEN, SYDVKM. CDR3 length equals 15 residues. V was trimmed by 2 bases and J by 0 bases, leaving 9 bases between them. The CDR3 DNA reads TGTGCCAGCAGTTTAGCGGGACGGAGCACAGATACGCAGTATTTT. It is translated as CASSLAGRSTDTQYF.